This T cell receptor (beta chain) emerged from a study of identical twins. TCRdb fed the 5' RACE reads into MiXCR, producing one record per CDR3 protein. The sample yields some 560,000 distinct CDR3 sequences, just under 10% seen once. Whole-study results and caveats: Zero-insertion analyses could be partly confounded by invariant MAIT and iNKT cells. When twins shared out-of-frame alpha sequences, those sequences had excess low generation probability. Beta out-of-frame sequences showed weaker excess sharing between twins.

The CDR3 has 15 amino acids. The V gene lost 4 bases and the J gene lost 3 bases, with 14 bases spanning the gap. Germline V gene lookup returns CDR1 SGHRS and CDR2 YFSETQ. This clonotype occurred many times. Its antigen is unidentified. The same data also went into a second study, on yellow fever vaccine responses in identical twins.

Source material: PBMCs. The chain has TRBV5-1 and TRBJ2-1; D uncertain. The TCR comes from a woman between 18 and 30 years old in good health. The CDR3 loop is CASSDTTPLYNEQFF. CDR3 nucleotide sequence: TGCGCCAGCAGCGACACAACACCCCTCTACAATGAGCAGTTCTTC.